Shown below are 14 T cell receptor beta chains from a single sample sequenced in a study of identifying expanded T cells in peripheral blood. The data were produced by immunoSEQ multiplex PCR, yet TCRdb's version contains in-frame clones alone and is incomplete. Of some 95,000 clones listed, roughly 87% are singletons. The sample comprised blood. Receptor source: a person between 18 and 75 years old in good health.

The chain is built from TRBV29-1 and TRBJ1-4; D is uncertain. Trimming shortened V by 6 bases and J by 5 bases, and 10 bases separated the two germline ends. Germline V CDR1 and CDR2: SQVTM, ANQGSEA. This CDR3 is 12 amino acids long. CDR3 nucleotide sequence: TGCAGCGTCCTGGGTTCCAATGAAAAACTGTTTTTT. Protein sequence: CSVLGSNEKLFF.

This clone was found once. The chain links TRBV4-2 to TRBJ1-3; maybe TRBD1 (5 bases). CDR1 LGHNA and CDR2 YNFKEQ come from the germline V gene. This CDR3 is 14 amino acids long. Trimming removed 1 base at V and 3 bases at J, with 7 bases between. This CDR3 is CASSQAGLGNTIYF. CDR3 coding DNA: TGTGCCAGCAGCCAAGCAGGGCTTGGAAACACCATATATTTT.

The chain couples TRBV7-7 to TRBJ2-3, with D uncertain. The CDR3 sequence is 13 residues long. Germline-derived CDR1 and CDR2 are SSHAT and FNYEAQ (reference sequence). Trimming pared 3 bases from V and 2 bases from J, leaving 6 bases between. CDR3 amino acids: CASSLFNTDTQYF. CDR3 bases: TGTGCCAGCAGCTTGTTTAACACAGATACGCAGTATTTT.

The chain employs TRBV19 and TRBJ2-1; possibly TRBD2 for D (6 bases). The germline V and J ends were trimmed by 0 bases and 9 bases, with 18 bases remaining between them. This CDR3 spans 16 amino acids. CDR1 and CDR2 from the germline V gene are LNHDA and SQIVND (reference sequence). The CDR3 is CASSIDGDGGKIEQFF. CDR3 bases: TGTGCCAGTAGTATAGACGGGGACGGAGGGAAAATTGAGCAGTTCTTC.

The chain carries TRBV20-1 and TRBJ1-2; D is unresolved. This CDR3 is 11 amino acids long. Trimming took 3 bases from V and 4 from J, leaving 6 bases between them. Looked up from germline, CDR1 is DFQATT and CDR2 is SNEGSKA (reference sequence). CDR3 in amino acids: CSASGGYGYTF. Written as DNA, the CDR3 is TGCAGTGCTAGTGGTGGCTATGGCTACACCTTC.

The chain couples TRBV10-3 to TRBJ1-1; the D is unclear. The V and J ends lost 11 bases and 2 bases respectively, with 15 bases between them. The V gene's germline CDR1 is ENHRY and CDR2 SYGVKD. The CDR3 is 13 residues long. The CDR3 spells CAVSLVLNTEAFF. CDR3 nucleotide sequence: TGTGCCGTTTCCCTTGTTTTAAACACTGAAGCTTTCTTT.

The chain employs TRBV10-3 and TRBJ1-2; D is unresolved. This CDR3 has 14 amino acids. Trimming cost V 0 bases and J 4 bases, with 9 bases left between them. The germline V gene encodes CDR1 ENHRY and CDR2 SYGVKD. CDR3 nucleotides: TGTGCCATCAGTGAGTCCCTTACGGCCTATGGCTACACCTTC. This codes for CAISESLTAYGYTF.

The rearrangement uses TRBV5-6 and TRBJ1-5; D is possibly TRBD1 (5 bases). Looked up from germline, CDR1 is SGHDT and CDR2 is YYEEEE. The CDR3 loop spans 15 amino acids. The V gene lost 0 bases and the J gene lost 3 bases, with 10 bases spanning the gap. Written as DNA, the CDR3 is TGTGCCAGCAGCTTGGGGCAGGGTAACAATCAGCCCCAGCATTTT. The encoded protein is CASSLGQGNNQPQHF. Combining the CDR3 with reference TRBV5-6 and TRBJ1-5 gives the whole variable domain DAGVTQSPTHLIKTRGQQVTLRCSPKSGHDTVSWYQQALGQGPQFIFQYYEEEERQRGNFPDRFSGHQFPNYSSELNVNALLLGDSALYLCASSLGQGNNQPQHFGDGTRLSIL.

The V call is TRBV28, the J call TRBJ1-1; a possible D gene is TRBD1 (5 bases). The germline gives CDR1 MDHEN, CDR2 SYDVKM. The V gene lost 7 bases and the J gene lost 0 bases, with 15 bases spanning the gap. This CDR3 has 15 amino acids. CDR3 amino acids: CASILVGGMNTEAFF. In DNA form, the CDR3 reads TGTGCCAGCATCCTCGTTGGGGGTATGAACACTGAAGCTTTCTTT.

The rearrangement links TRBV10-2 to TRBJ2-2, with 9 bases identical to TRBD2. The CDR3 covers 18 residues. Germline loops: CDR1 WSHSY, CDR2 SAAADI. The trim removed 0 bases at V and 4 bases at J, leaving 9 bases unmatched. Here the CDR3 DNA reads TGCGCCAGCAGTGAGTCGACGGCGGGGGGGCCGGGCACCGGGGAGCTGTTTTTT. Protein sequence: CASSESTAGGPGTGELFF.

The rearrangement links TRBV6-5 to TRBJ2-1; D is unresolved. V was clipped by 6 bases and J by 5 bases, with 5 bases between them. The germline gives CDR1 MNHEY, CDR2 SVGAGI. The CDR3 runs 11 residues. The CDR3 DNA sequence: TGTGCCAGCAGCCAGAACAATGAGCAGTTCTTC. Translated, it gives CASSQNNEQFF.

The V gene is TRBV19, the J gene TRBJ1-1; 9 nucleotides line up with TRBD1. CDR1 LNHDA and CDR2 SQIVND come from the germline V gene (reference sequence). The junction had 4 bases not matched to a gene; V was cut back by 5 bases and J by 3 bases. This CDR3 has 14 residues. DNA for the CDR3: TGTGCCAGTAGTCAGGGACAGGGTTACACTGAAGCTTTCTTT. It codes for CASSQGQGYTEAFF.

V is TRBV20-1 and J is TRBJ2-1, with D hard to call. The CDR3 covers 11 residues. Germline-derived CDR1 and CDR2 are DFQATT and SNEGSKA (reference sequence). V dropped 3 bases and J dropped 6 bases, with 6 bases sitting between them. The CDR3 coding sequence is TGCAGTGCTAGGGGCAGCAATGAGCAGTTCTTC. Its translation: CSARGSNEQFF.

This chain uses TRBV13 with TRBJ1-2; D is undetermined. The CDR3 is 15 amino acids. CDR1 and CDR2 (germline): PRHDT, FYEKMQ (reference sequence). Trimming cost V 0 bases and J 2 bases, with 10 bases left between them. This CDR3 reads CASSLGRQVNYGYTF. CDR3 bases: TGTGCCAGCAGCTTAGGTCGTCAGGTAAACTATGGCTACACCTTC.